The clone carrying this T cell receptor beta chain has just one count. The antigen is unknown. These data come from a study of siplizumab effects on memory and regulatory T cells. General study results and limits: Naive T cells appeared more varied than memory cells and looked like key alloresponse contributors.

The repertoire was sequenced with immunoSEQ multiplex PCR; TCRdb's copy has only in-frame clones and lacks some. The sample includes around 110,000 clones, about 94% of them seen just once. Sequencing was done on a sample of non-Treg CD4+ T cells sorted from blood. The clonotype originates from a human donor in good health.

This CDR3 is CASSQETSGSYEQYF. The CDR3 region has the DNA TGTGCCAGCAGCCAAGAGACTAGCGGATCCTACGAGCAGTACTTC. The chain uses TRBV4-2 and TRBJ2-7, with TRBD2 matching over 9 bases. The CDR3 is made up of 15 amino acids. Per the germline V gene, CDR1 is LGHNA and CDR2 is YNFKEQ. With 0 bases clipped from V and 1 base from J, the junction kept 1 base outside the gene matches.